The TCR beta chain under discussion was sequenced for a study of blood T cell repertoires in COVID-19. About the study: There were acute and convalescent COVID-19 samples, and they came from the United States, Italy and Spain. PBMCs, B-cell-depleted T cells, or T cells provided the cDNA or gDNA that made up the material.

In the authors' workflow: Estimated nucleated cell counts came from reference gene primer amplification. Assay used: immunoSEQ multiplex PCR; TCRdb lists only in-frame clones, some missing. V and J calls and clone size are as listed in that table; D and trimming were resolved from the DNA. The sample holds a few hundred thousand clones; more than 65% are singletons and the top ten take 15% to 18%. Germline V gives CDR1 SGHVS, CDR2 FNYEAQ. This CDR3 comprises 15 residues. J gave up 0 bases and V 1 base, and 3 bases lay outside the gene matches. This receptor was obtained from a person between 65 and 79 years old with COVID-19, enrolled during active disease. The chain couples TRBV7-6 to TRBJ2-7; the match to TRBD1 covers 7 bases. The sample taken for sequencing was peripheral blood. The CDR3 DNA is TGTGCCAGCAGCTTAGACGGGACAGCCTCCTACGAGCAGTACTTC. Protein: CASSLDGTASYEQYF.